This T cell receptor (beta chain) came from a study of blood T cell repertoires in COVID-19 (dated by TCRdb to 2019 to 2021). Some background on the complete study: Collaborator samples came from the United States, Italy and Spain and covered acute and convalescent phases of COVID-19. Samples came from the ongoing ImmuneRACE study (first 160 participants) plus 1,254 subjects from 6 global collaborators. Where available, HLA class I and class II types were taken from metadata supplied by the sample provider and were not determined by assay-based typing. The prospective study material was composed of cDNA or gDNA derived from T cells, B-cell-depleted T cells, or PBMCs. Deeply sampled blood TCRbeta repertoires from subjects exposed to, actively infected with, or recovered from COVID-19 were included in the dataset. The repertoires were released in a freely available public database meant as a resource for research on the immune response to SARS-CoV-2. A de-identified subject ID, COVID-19 status, age in years and sex were almost always included in the sample metadata.

Each collaborating institution followed its own protocols to collect whole blood in K2EDTA tubes. For TCRbeta analysis, collaborators shipped samples in one of three forms: frozen whole blood, isolated PBMCs, or DNA extracted from either of those sample types. Points the paper makes about the study in general: The amount of clinical and demographic metadata varied by source and participant and was provided uncurated.

To note about this clone: Its specific antigen is unknown. No per-base quality is available; no much larger clone lies one base away.

TCRbeta CDR3 regions were amplified from genomic DNA by means of the immunoSEQ Assay, a bias-controlled multiplex PCR. For the original study's pipeline: The number of nucleated cells in each sample was estimated by amplification of reference gene primers within the assay. To quantify the absolute abundance of each unique TCRbeta CDR3 rearrangement, sequence reads were collapsed and filtered. For each sample, productive Simpson clonality was calculated as the square root of Simpson's diversity index across productive rearrangements. As stored in TCRdb, this immuneACCESS dataset retains in-frame rearrangements with V and J assigned. A fraction of the clones does not appear; measured against another copy, unresolved V genes explain less than half of the discrepancy, and the remainder lacks a known reason. V and J calls and clone size follow that table, whereas D and trimming were derived from the DNA. A total of more than 55,000 clones appear in this sample, less than 80% of them only once. Over 25% of the sample lies in the top ten.

Its CDR3 holds 14 amino acids, cysteine through phenylalanine. CDR3 DNA only is kept here, 42 bases in frame from base 1. V gives up 4 bases and J gives up 7 bases, and the segment between their germline ends measures 16 bases. For CDR1 and CDR2, the germline V gene lists MRHNA and SNTAGT. The source is a human donor in a cohort sampled during active COVID-19. The sequence links TRBV6-4 to TRBJ1-2; TRBD1 is perhaps the D gene, given 5 matching bases. The sequencing input was peripheral blood. The DNA is TGTGCCAGCAGTGCCGGGACGCCGGGGGGTGGCTACACCTTC. It is translated as CASSAGTPGGGYTF.